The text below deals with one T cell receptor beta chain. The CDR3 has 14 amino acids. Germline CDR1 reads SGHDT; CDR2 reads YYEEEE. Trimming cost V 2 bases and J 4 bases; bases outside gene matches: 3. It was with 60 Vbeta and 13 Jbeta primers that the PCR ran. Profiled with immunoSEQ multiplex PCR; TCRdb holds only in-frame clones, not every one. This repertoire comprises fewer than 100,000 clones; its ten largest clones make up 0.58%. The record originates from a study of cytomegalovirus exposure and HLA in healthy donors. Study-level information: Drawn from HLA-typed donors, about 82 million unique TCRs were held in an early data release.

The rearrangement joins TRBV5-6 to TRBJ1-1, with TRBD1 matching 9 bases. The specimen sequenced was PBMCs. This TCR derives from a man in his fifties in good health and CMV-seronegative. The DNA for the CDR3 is TGTGCCAGCAGCTTCACAGGGGGCGGCACTGAAGCTTTCTTT. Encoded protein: CASSFTGGGTEAFF. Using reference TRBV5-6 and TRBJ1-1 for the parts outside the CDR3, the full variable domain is DAGVTQSPTHLIKTRGQQVTLRCSPKSGHDTVSWYQQALGQGPQFIFQYYEEEERQRGNFPDRFSGHQFPNYSSELNVNALLLGDSALYLCASSFTGGGTEAFFGQGTRLTVV.